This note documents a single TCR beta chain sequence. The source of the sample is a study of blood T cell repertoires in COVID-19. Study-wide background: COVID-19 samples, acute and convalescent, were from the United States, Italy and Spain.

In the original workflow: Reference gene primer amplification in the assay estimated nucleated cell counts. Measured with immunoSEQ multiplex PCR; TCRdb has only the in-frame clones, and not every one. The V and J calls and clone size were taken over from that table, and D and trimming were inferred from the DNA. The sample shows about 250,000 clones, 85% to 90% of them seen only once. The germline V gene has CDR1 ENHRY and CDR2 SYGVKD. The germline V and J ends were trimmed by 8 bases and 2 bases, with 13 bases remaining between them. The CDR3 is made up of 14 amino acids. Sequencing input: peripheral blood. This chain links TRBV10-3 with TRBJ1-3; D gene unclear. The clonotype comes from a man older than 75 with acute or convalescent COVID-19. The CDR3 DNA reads TGTGCCATCTCAAGGAGCGAGGCTGGAAACACCATATATTTT. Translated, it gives CAISRSEAGNTIYF.